The subject of this entry is one T cell receptor beta chain. The data were obtained in a study of blood T cells in healthy people across ages. A J-beta primer mix and a sample-barcoded 5' primer were used in a second PCR of about 7 to 11 cycles. TCRdb redid the calling of the 5' RACE reads with MiXCR, one entry per CDR3 protein. Of more than 450,000 distinct CDR3 sequences in the sample, about 29% were seen once. Per germline, CDR1 DFQATT and CDR2 SNEGSKA (reference sequence). The CDR3 has 18 residues. J was trimmed by 0 bases and V by 0 bases; bases with no gene match: 11. This sample was shared with a second study, whose subject was T cells of mothers and their children. From that paper: Related mother-child pairs shared marginally more repertoire than unrelated pairs, though not significantly.

The sequenced sample was blood. V and J are TRBV20-1 and TRBJ2-1; 7 bases are shared with TRBD2. The clonotype comes from a boy aged 2 to 10 in good health. The CDR3 DNA sequence: TGCAGTGCTAGAGAAGGCAGAGGGAGGGCCTACTCCTACAATGAGCAGTTCTTC. It codes for CSAREGRGRAYSYNEQFF.